A selection of T cell receptor beta chains follows, all from one sample in a study of cytomegalovirus exposure and HLA in healthy donors. Assay used: immunoSEQ multiplex PCR; TCRdb lists only in-frame clones, some missing. Counted here are about 180,000 clones, approximately 80% occurring once; the ten biggest clones make up 2.2%. Sequencing used PBMCs. These receptor sequences come from a woman aged 25 to 39 in good health and CMV-seronegative. Both conserved end residues are part of each CDR3. Fields, in order: CDR3 length, V gene, J gene, clone size, D gene, CDR3 DNA, CDR3 protein. A D gene is named only where the DNA matches it firmly. Clone size is stated in some rows and not others, as once, few, many or a class when expanded.

len: 17
v_gene: TRBV7-6
j_gene: TRBJ2-2
abundance: -
d_gene: TRBD2
CDR3nt: TGTGCCAGCAGCCAAATAGCGGGAGGAGACCTCACCGGGGAGCTGTTTTTT
CDR3aa: CASSQIAGGDLTGELFF

len: 15
v_gene: TRBV28
j_gene: TRBJ1-2
abundance: -
d_gene: TRBD1
CDR3nt: TGTGCCAGCAGGAACAGGGGGGATAATAACTATGGCTACACCTTC
CDR3aa: CASRNRGDNNYGYTF

len: 12
v_gene: TRBV10-3
j_gene: TRBJ1-5
abundance: -
d_gene: -
CDR3nt: TGTGCCATTCGAGAGGAAAATCAGCCCCAGCATTTT
CDR3aa: CAIREENQPQHF

len: 14
v_gene: TRBV10-2
j_gene: TRBJ2-5
abundance: few
d_gene: -
CDR3nt: TGCGCCAGCTCCTCCCAGGGTCGCCAAGAGACCCAGTACTTC
CDR3aa: CASSSQGRQETQYF

len: 16
v_gene: TRBV28
j_gene: TRBJ2-7
abundance: -
d_gene: TRBD2
CDR3nt: TGTGCCAGCAGGGAGAGAGAACTAGCGGTGACCTACGAGCAGTACTTC
CDR3aa: CASRERELAVTYEQYF

len: 13
v_gene: TRBV7-2
j_gene: TRBJ2-7
abundance: -
d_gene: -
CDR3nt: TGTGCCAGCAGCTCCGGGGAGTTCTACGAGCAGTACTTC
CDR3aa: CASSSGEFYEQYF

len: 13
v_gene: TRBV28
j_gene: TRBJ2-2
abundance: once
d_gene: TRBD1
CDR3nt: TGTGCCAGCAGCCGACAGGGGGCGTGGGAGCTGTTTTTT
CDR3aa: CASSRQGAWELFF

len: 14
v_gene: TRBV10-2
j_gene: TRBJ2-7
abundance: -
d_gene: -
CDR3nt: TGCGCCAGCAGCTTACAGGCAGATACCTACGAGCAGTACTTC
CDR3aa: CASSLQADTYEQYF

len: 14
v_gene: TRBV7-2
j_gene: TRBJ1-5
abundance: -
d_gene: -
CDR3nt: TGTGCCAGCAGCCCTGAATTCCAGAATCAGCCCCAGCATTTT
CDR3aa: CASSPEFQNQPQHF

len: 17
v_gene: TRBV7-9
j_gene: TRBJ1-5
abundance: -
d_gene: TRBD1
CDR3nt: TGTGCCAGCAGCTTAACAGGGGGATCTTATAGCAATCAGCCCCAGCATTTT
CDR3aa: CASSLTGGSYSNQPQHF

len: 14
v_gene: TRBV5-1
j_gene: TRBJ2-7
abundance: few
d_gene: -
CDR3nt: TGTGCCAGCAGCGGGCTTACAGGGGTTGACGAGCAGTACTTC
CDR3aa: CASSGLTGVDEQYF

len: 15
v_gene: TRBV10-3
j_gene: TRBJ1-5
abundance: -
d_gene: TRBD1
CDR3nt: TGTGCCATCAGTAAGGGACAGGGGACCAATCAGCCCCAGCATTTT
CDR3aa: CAISKGQGTNQPQHF

len: 15
v_gene: TRBV5-4
j_gene: TRBJ2-3
abundance: -
d_gene: -
CDR3nt: TGTGCCAGCAGCTTGTCGGCAGGGAAAACAGATACGCAGTATTTT
CDR3aa: CASSLSAGKTDTQYF

len: 19
v_gene: TRBV9
j_gene: TRBJ2-6
abundance: -
d_gene: TRBD1
CDR3nt: TGTGCCAGCAGCCTCAGGACAGGGGGCGCGAGCTCTGGGGCCAACGGCCTGACTTTC
CDR3aa: CASSLRTGGASSGANGLTF

len: 17
v_gene: TRBV28
j_gene: TRBJ2-7
abundance: -
d_gene: -
CDR3nt: TGTGCCAGCAGCCAACCGCCCGTGGGGCCGGGCTCCTACGAGCAGTACTTC
CDR3aa: CASSQPPVGPGSYEQYF

len: 17
v_gene: TRBV10-2
j_gene: TRBJ2-1
abundance: -
d_gene: TRBD2
CDR3nt: TGCGCCAGCAGTGAGATGTCGGGACTAGCGGGAAACAATGAGCAGTTCTTC
CDR3aa: CASSEMSGLAGNNEQFF

len: 16
v_gene: TRBV19
j_gene: TRBJ2-7
abundance: -
d_gene: TRBD2
CDR3nt: TGTGCCAGTAGTAACCTCCCAACTAGCGGCCCCTACGAGCAGTACTTC
CDR3aa: CASSNLPTSGPYEQYF

len: 17
v_gene: TRBV19
j_gene: TRBJ2-5
abundance: few
d_gene: TRBD2
CDR3nt: TGTGCCAGTAGTATAGAGGGACTAGCGGGAGTATCAGAGACCCAGTACTTC
CDR3aa: CASSIEGLAGVSETQYF

len: 15
v_gene: TRBV7-9
j_gene: TRBJ2-5
abundance: -
d_gene: -
CDR3nt: TGTGCCAGCAGCTTACGAGCACTCACGGGAGAGACCCAGTACTTC
CDR3aa: CASSLRALTGETQYF

len: 16
v_gene: TRBV4-1
j_gene: TRBJ1-1
abundance: -
d_gene: TRBD1
CDR3nt: TGCGCCAGCAGCCAAGCGCCTGACAGGGGAGACGCTGAAGCTTTCTTT
CDR3aa: CASSQAPDRGDAEAFF

len: 17
v_gene: TRBV14
j_gene: TRBJ2-2
abundance: -
d_gene: -
CDR3nt: TGTGCCAGCAGCCCGTCCCGGGGGGCGCGGGGCACCGGGGAGCTGTTTTTT
CDR3aa: CASSPSRGARGTGELFF

len: 16
v_gene: TRBV6-1
j_gene: TRBJ1-5
abundance: -
d_gene: -
CDR3nt: TGTGCCAGCAGTGAAGTCCACAGGGCCGTCTATCAGCCCCAGCATTTT
CDR3aa: CASSEVHRAVYQPQHF

len: 15
v_gene: TRBV10-3
j_gene: TRBJ2-7
abundance: -
d_gene: TRBD2
CDR3nt: TGTGCCATCAGTGAGACAACTAGCGGCCGCTACGAGCAGTACTTC
CDR3aa: CAISETTSGRYEQYF

len: 15
v_gene: TRBV19
j_gene: TRBJ2-3
abundance: -
d_gene: TRBD1
CDR3nt: TGTGCCAGTAGTACCGGGACAGGGGTCACAGATACGCAGTATTTT
CDR3aa: CASSTGTGVTDTQYF

len: 15
v_gene: TRBV28
j_gene: TRBJ2-5
abundance: few
d_gene: -
CDR3nt: TGTGCCAGCAGTTTTAAGTTAGGCGGCCAAGAGACCCAGTACTTC
CDR3aa: CASSFKLGGQETQYF

len: 16
v_gene: TRBV27
j_gene: TRBJ1-2
abundance: once
d_gene: TRBD1
CDR3nt: TGTGCCAGCAAGACGACAGGGGGAGTAGCTAACTATGGCTACACCTTC
CDR3aa: CASKTTGGVANYGYTF

len: 15
v_gene: TRBV7-9
j_gene: TRBJ1-6
abundance: -
d_gene: TRBD1
CDR3nt: TGTGCCAGCAGCAAAGGGACAGGGGAGAATTCACCCCTCCACTTT
CDR3aa: CASSKGTGENSPLHF

len: 14
v_gene: TRBV15
j_gene: TRBJ1-1
abundance: -
d_gene: -
CDR3nt: TGTGCCACCAGCAGAGGACGGGGGAACACTGAAGCTTTCTTT
CDR3aa: CATSRGRGNTEAFF

len: 14
v_gene: TRBV29-1
j_gene: TRBJ1-6
abundance: few
d_gene: TRBD1
CDR3nt: TGCAGCGTGTCGGGGACAGACTATAATTCACCCCTCCACTTT
CDR3aa: CSVSGTDYNSPLHF

len: 16
v_gene: TRBV7-6
j_gene: TRBJ1-6
abundance: -
d_gene: TRBD1
CDR3nt: TGTGCCAGCAGCTTATACGGACAGGGGCTAGGATCACCCCTCCACTTT
CDR3aa: CASSLYGQGLGSPLHF

len: 13
v_gene: TRBV5-1
j_gene: TRBJ2-5
abundance: -
d_gene: -
CDR3nt: TGCGCCAGCAGCTTTGGGGGCAGGGAGACCCAGTACTTC
CDR3aa: CASSFGGRETQYF

len: 14
v_gene: TRBV18
j_gene: TRBJ2-1
abundance: -
d_gene: TRBD1
CDR3nt: TGTGCCAGCTCGGGACAGGGTAATGACGCTGAGCAGTTCTTC
CDR3aa: CASSGQGNDAEQFF

len: 13
v_gene: TRBV28
j_gene: TRBJ1-5
abundance: -
d_gene: -
CDR3nt: TGTGCCAGCAGTTTAATCAACAATCAGCCCCAGCATTTT
CDR3aa: CASSLINNQPQHF

len: 14
v_gene: TRBV28
j_gene: TRBJ1-1
abundance: -
d_gene: -
CDR3nt: TGTGCCAGCAGAATACAGGGTCAACCCACTGAAGCTTTCTTT
CDR3aa: CASRIQGQPTEAFF

len: 14
v_gene: TRBV4-1
j_gene: TRBJ2-5
abundance: -
d_gene: TRBD1
CDR3nt: TGCGCCAGCAGCCGAGGGACAGGGCAAGAGACCCAGTACTTC
CDR3aa: CASSRGTGQETQYF

len: 15
v_gene: TRBV4-2
j_gene: TRBJ1-1
abundance: -
d_gene: TRBD1
CDR3nt: TGTGCCAGCAGCCAGGCGACAGGGGGCGGCACTGAAGCTTTCTTT
CDR3aa: CASSQATGGGTEAFF

len: 15
v_gene: TRBV7-9
j_gene: TRBJ1-5
abundance: -
d_gene: -
CDR3nt: TGTGCCAGCAGCTTAGAGGCAGGAGCGGTGCAGCCCCAGCATTTT
CDR3aa: CASSLEAGAVQPQHF

len: 10
v_gene: TRBV29-1
j_gene: TRBJ1-1
abundance: -
d_gene: -
CDR3nt: TGCAGCGGTCTATTCACTGAAGCTTTCTTT
CDR3aa: CSGLFTEAFF

len: 15
v_gene: TRBV6-4
j_gene: TRBJ2-1
abundance: -
d_gene: -
CDR3nt: TGTGCCAGCAGTGACACCGGGACACCTTACAATGAGCAGTTCTTC
CDR3aa: CASSDTGTPYNEQFF

len: 12
v_gene: TRBV5-6
j_gene: TRBJ2-7
abundance: -
d_gene: -
CDR3nt: TGTGCCAGCAGCTTGGCCAGGTACGAGCAGTACTTC
CDR3aa: CASSLARYEQYF

len: 18
v_gene: TRBV4-1
j_gene: TRBJ2-7
abundance: -
d_gene: TRBD1
CDR3nt: TGCGCCAGCAGCCAAGTTCTACAGCCCGGACAGGGTGCCTACGAGCAGTACTTC
CDR3aa: CASSQVLQPGQGAYEQYF

len: 15
v_gene: TRBV15
j_gene: TRBJ2-7
abundance: -
d_gene: -
CDR3nt: TGTGCCACCAGCAGAGATCCAGGGCGCAATCACGAGCAGTACTTC
CDR3aa: CATSRDPGRNHEQYF

len: 16
v_gene: TRBV28
j_gene: TRBJ2-7
abundance: -
d_gene: TRBD1
CDR3nt: TGTGCCAGCAGCCTCTTCGCCGGGACAGGTAACTACGAGCAGTACTTC
CDR3aa: CASSLFAGTGNYEQYF

len: 15
v_gene: TRBV7-9
j_gene: TRBJ2-7
abundance: -
d_gene: -
CDR3nt: TGTTCCAGCAGCCGCCCTGTTGGGCCCACCTACGAGCAGTACTTC
CDR3aa: CSSSRPVGPTYEQYF

len: 17
v_gene: TRBV5-1
j_gene: TRBJ1-2
abundance: -
d_gene: TRBD1
CDR3nt: TGCGCCAGCAGCGGCAACCGGGACAGGGATCCTAACTATGGCTACACCTTC
CDR3aa: CASSGNRDRDPNYGYTF

len: 14
v_gene: TRBV19
j_gene: TRBJ2-3
abundance: few
d_gene: -
CDR3nt: TGTGCCAGTAGATGGAGATCTAGCACAGATACGCAGTATTTT
CDR3aa: CASRWRSSTDTQYF

len: 13
v_gene: TRBV7-2
j_gene: TRBJ2-7
abundance: -
d_gene: -
CDR3nt: TGTGCCAGCAGCTTAGCGGCGGATCAAAAGCAGTACTTC
CDR3aa: CASSLAADQKQYF

len: 18
v_gene: TRBV7-6
j_gene: TRBJ2-2
abundance: -
d_gene: -
CDR3nt: TGTGCCAGCAGCTTAAATTTAGGGGGAGTAAAGGAGGCCGGGGAGCTGTTTTTT
CDR3aa: CASSLNLGGVKEAGELFF

len: 19
v_gene: TRBV4-1
j_gene: TRBJ2-4
abundance: once
d_gene: TRBD2
CDR3nt: TGCGCCAGCAGCCAAGACCCCCTACTAGCGGGGCAGGGCAAAAACATTCAGTACTTC
CDR3aa: CASSQDPLLAGQGKNIQYF